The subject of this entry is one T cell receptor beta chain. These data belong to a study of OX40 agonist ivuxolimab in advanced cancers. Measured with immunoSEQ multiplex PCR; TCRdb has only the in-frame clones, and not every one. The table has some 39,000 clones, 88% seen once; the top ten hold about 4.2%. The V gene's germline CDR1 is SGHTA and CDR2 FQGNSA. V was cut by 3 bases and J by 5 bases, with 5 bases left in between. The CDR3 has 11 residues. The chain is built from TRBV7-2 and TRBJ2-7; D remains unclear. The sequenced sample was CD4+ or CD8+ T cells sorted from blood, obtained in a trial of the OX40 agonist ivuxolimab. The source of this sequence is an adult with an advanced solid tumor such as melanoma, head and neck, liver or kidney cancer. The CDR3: CASSFLNEQYF. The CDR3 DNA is TGTGCCAGCAGCTTCCTGAACGAGCAGTACTTC.